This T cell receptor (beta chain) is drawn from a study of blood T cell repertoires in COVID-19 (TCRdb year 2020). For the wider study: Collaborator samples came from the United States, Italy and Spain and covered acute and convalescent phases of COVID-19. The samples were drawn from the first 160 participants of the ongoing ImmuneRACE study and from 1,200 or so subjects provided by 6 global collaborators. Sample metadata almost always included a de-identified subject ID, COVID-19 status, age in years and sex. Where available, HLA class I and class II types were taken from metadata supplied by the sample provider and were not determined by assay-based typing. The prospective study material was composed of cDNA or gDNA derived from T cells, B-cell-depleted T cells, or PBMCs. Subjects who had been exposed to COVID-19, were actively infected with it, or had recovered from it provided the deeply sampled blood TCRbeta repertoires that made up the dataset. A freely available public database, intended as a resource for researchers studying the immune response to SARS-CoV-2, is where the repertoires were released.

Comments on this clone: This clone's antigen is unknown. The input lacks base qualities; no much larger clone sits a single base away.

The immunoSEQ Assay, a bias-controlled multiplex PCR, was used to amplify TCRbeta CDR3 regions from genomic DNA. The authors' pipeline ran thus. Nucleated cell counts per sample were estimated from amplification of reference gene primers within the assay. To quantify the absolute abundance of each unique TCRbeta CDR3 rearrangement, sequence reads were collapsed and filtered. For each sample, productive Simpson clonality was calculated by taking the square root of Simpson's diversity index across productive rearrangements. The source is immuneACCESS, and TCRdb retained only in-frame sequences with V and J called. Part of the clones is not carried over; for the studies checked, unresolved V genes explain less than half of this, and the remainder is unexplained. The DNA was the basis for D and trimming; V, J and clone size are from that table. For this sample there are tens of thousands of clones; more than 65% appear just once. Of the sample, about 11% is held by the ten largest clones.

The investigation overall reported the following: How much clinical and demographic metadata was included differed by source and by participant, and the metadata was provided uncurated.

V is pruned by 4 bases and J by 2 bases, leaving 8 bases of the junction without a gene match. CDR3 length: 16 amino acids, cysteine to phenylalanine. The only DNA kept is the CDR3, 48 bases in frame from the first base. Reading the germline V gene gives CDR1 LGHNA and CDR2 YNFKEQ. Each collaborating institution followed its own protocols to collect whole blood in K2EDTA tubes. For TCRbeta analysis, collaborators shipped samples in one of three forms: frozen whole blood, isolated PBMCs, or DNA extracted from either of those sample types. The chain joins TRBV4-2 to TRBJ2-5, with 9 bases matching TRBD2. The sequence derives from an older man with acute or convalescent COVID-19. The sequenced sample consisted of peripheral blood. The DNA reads TGTGCCAGCAGCCCAATCGGCGGGGGGGTTCAAGAGACCCAGTACTTC. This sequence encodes CASSPIGGGVQETQYF.